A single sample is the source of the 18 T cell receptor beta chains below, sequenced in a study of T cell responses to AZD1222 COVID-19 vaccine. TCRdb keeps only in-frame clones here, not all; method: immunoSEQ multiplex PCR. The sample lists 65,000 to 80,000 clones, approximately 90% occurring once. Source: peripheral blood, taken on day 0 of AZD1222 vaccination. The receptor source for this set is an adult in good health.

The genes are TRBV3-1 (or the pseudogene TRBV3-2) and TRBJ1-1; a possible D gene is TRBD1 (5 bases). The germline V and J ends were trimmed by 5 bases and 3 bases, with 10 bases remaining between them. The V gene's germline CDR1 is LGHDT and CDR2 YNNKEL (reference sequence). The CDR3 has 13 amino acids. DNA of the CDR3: TGTGCCAGCAGCGGGACGGTTGACACTGAAGCTTTCTTT. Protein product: CASSGTVDTEAFF.

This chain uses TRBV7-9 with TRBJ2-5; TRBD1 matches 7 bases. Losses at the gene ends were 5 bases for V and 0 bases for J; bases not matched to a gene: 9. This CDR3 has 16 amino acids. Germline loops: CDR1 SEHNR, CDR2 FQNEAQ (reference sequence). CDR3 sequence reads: CASSPRQGPNQETQYF. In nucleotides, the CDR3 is TGTGCCAGCAGCCCTCGACAGGGACCGAACCAAGAGACCCAGTACTTC.

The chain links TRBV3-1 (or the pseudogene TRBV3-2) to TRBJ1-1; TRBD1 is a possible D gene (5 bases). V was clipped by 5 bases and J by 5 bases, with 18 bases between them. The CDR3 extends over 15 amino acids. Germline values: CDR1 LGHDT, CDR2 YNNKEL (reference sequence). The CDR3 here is CASSKRGRPETEAFF. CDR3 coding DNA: TGTGCCAGCAGCAAAAGGGGCAGGCCAGAGACTGAAGCTTTCTTT.

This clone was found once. The CDR3 region has the DNA TGTGCCAGCAGCGCACTTTGGGGCAAAAACATTCAGTACTTC. Protein: CASSALWGKNIQYF. This chain connects TRBV11-2 to TRBJ2-4; no clear D gene. CDR3 length equals 14 residues. V was shortened by 5 bases and J by 3 bases, with 11 bases between the two germline ends. The germline gives CDR1 SGHAT, CDR2 FQNNGV.

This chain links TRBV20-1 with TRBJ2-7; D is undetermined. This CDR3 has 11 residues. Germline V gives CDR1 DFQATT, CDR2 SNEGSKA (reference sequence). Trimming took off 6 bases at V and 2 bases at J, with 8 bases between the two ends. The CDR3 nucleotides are TGCAGTGCCGCGACTCCCTACGAGCAGTACTTC. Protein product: CSAATPYEQYF.

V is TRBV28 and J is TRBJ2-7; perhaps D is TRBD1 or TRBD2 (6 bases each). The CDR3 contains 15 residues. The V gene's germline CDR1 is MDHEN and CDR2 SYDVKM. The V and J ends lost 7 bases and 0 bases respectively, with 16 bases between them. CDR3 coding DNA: TGTGCCAGCACTACGGGGGCTGGTAGCTCCTACGAGCAGTACTTC. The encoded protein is CASTTGAGSSYEQYF.

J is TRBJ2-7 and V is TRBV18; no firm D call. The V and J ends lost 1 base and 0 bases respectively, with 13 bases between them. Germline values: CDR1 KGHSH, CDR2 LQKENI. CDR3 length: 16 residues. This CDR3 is CASSPQTSPSSYEQYF. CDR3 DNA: TGTGCCAGCTCACCACAAACCAGCCCTAGCTCCTACGAGCAGTACTTC. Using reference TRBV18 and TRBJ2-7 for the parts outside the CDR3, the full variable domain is NAGVMQNPRHLVRRRGQEARLRCSPMKGHSHVYWYRQLPEEGLKFMVYLQKENIIDESGMPKERFSAEFPKEGPSILRIQQVVRGDSAAYFCASSPQTSPSSYEQYFGPGTRLTVT.

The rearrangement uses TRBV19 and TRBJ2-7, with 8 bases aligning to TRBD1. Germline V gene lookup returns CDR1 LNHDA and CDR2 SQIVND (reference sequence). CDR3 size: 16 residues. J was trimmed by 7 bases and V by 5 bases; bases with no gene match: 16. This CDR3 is CASSPRGTGKMGEQYF. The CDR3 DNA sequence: TGTGCCAGTAGTCCTAGGGGGACAGGAAAAATGGGAGAGCAGTACTTC.

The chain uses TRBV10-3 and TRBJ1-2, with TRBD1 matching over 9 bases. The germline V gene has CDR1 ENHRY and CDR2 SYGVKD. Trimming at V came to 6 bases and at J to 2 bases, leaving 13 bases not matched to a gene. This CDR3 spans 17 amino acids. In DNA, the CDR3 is TGTGCCATCAGGGAAACCGGAACGGGACAGGGAAACTATGGCTACACCTTC. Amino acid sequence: CAIRETGTGQGNYGYTF.

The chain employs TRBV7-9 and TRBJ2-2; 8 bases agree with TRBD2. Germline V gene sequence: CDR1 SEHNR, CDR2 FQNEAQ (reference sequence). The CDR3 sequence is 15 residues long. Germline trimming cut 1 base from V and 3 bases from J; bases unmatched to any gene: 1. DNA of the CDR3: TGTGCCAGCAGCTTAGGCGGGGGGTACACCGGGGAGCTGTTTTTT. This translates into CASSLGGGYTGELFF. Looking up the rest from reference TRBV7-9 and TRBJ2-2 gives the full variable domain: DTGVSQNPRHKITKRGQNVTFRCDPISEHNRLYWYRQTLGQGPEFLTYFQNEAQLEKSRLLSDRFSAERPKGSFSTLEIQRTEQGDSAMYLCASSLGGGYTGELFFGEGSRLTVL.

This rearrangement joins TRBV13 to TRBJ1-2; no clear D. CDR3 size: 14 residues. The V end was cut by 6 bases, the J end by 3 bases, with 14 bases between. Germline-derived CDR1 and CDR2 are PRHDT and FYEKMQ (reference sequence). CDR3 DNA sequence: TGTGCCAGCAGGTCGGCGGGGATCGACTATGGCTACACCTTC. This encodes CASRSAGIDYGYTF.

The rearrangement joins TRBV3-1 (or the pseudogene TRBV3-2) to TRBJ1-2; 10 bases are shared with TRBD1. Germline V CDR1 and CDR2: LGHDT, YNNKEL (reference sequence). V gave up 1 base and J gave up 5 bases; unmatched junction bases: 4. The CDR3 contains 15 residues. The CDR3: CASSQVRQGAYGYTF. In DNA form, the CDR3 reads TGTGCCAGCAGCCAAGTTCGACAGGGGGCTTATGGCTACACCTTC.

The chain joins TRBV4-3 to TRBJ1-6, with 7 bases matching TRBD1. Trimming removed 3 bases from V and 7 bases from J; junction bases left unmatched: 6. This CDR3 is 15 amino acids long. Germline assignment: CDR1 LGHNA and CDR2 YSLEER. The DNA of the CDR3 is TGCGCCAGCAGCCAGGCCGGGACAGAGAATTCACCCCTCCACTTT. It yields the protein CASSQAGTENSPLHF.

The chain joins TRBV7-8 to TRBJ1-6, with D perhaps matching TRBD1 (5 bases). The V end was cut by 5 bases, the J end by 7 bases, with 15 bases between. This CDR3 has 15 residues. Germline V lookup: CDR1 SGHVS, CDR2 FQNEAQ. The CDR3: CASSPKPGSNSPLHF. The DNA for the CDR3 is TGTGCCAGCAGCCCTAAGCCAGGGTCAAATTCACCCCTCCACTTT.

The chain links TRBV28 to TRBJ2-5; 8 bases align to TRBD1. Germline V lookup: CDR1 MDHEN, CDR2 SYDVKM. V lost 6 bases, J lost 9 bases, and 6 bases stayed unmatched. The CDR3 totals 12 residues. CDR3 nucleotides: TGTGCCAGCAGCCGAACGACAGGGGCCCAGTACTTC. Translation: CASSRTTGAQYF.

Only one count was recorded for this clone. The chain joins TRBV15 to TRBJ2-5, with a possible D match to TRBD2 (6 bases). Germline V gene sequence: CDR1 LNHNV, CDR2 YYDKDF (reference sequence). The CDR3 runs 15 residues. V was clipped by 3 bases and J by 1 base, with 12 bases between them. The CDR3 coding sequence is TGTGCCACCAGCAGGGGATTAGCGGTCCAAGAGACCCAGTACTTC. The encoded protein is CATSRGLAVQETQYF.

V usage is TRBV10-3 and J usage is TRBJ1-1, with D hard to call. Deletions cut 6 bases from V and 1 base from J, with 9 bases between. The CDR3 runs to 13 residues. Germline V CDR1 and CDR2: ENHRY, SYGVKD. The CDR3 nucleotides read TGTGCCATCAGCCTGGAGGAGAACACTGAAGCTTTCTTT. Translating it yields CAISLEENTEAFF.

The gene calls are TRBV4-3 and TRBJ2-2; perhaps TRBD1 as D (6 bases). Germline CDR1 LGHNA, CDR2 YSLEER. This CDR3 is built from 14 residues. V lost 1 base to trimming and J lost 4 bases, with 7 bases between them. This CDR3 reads CASSQGGLTGELFF. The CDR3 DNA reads TGCGCCAGCAGCCAAGGGGGGCTCACCGGGGAGCTGTTTTTT.